The present TCR beta chain was sequenced within a study of memory CD4+ T cells and cytomegalovirus serostatus. Deletions cut 8 bases from V and 4 bases from J, with 8 bases between. The CDR3 totals 12 residues. Germline CDR1 SEHNR, CDR2 FQNEAQ (reference sequence). The sort gate was single viable CD3+CD4+CD8-CD45RO+ cells for memory CD4+ T cells. Serostatus was set by detecting CMV pp150, pp28, p38, p52 IgG. Sequencing was performed with immunoSEQ multiplex PCR; in TCRdb, only in-frame clones are kept and a portion is missing. Of 25,000 to 35,000 clones listed, about 75% are singletons. The chain recombines TRBV7-9 with TRBJ1-4; D possibly corresponds to TRBD1 (5 bases). Source material: memory CD4+ T cells from blood. The TCR originated in an adult in good health and CMV-seronegative. Some clones in this sample may be carry-over from other donors' samples. The CDR3 protein is CASRRGNEKLFF. For the CDR3, the DNA is TGTGCCAGCCGTAGGGGTAATGAAAAACTGTTTTTT.